This entry describes one TCR beta chain. This specimen belongs to a study of glioma-infiltrating T cells after dendritic cell vaccination. Study in general: At biweekly intervals, patients got three intradermal dendritic cell vaccine injections.

The CDR3 runs to 20 residues. The trim removed 1 base at V and 0 bases at J, leaving 12 bases unmatched. From germline, CDR1 is LGHNA and CDR2 YNFKEQ. The PCR used 60 V beta and 13 J beta primers. Some clones are missing from TCRdb's copy, which holds only in-frame ones; the method was immunoSEQ multiplex PCR. The data contain some 99,000 clones, 65% to 85% of them singletons. Time point: after dendritic cell vaccination, including at tumor progression/relapse. The chain is built from TRBV4-2 and TRBJ2-3; 11 bases align to TRBD2. The sequence derives from a human donor with glioblastoma. Material: blood, obtained after dendritic cell vaccination. The DNA of the CDR3 is TGTGCCAGCAGCCAAGGGTGGCCTAGCGGGGGGCTCGCTAGCACAGATACGCAGTATTTT. It codes for CASSQGWPSGGLASTDTQYF.